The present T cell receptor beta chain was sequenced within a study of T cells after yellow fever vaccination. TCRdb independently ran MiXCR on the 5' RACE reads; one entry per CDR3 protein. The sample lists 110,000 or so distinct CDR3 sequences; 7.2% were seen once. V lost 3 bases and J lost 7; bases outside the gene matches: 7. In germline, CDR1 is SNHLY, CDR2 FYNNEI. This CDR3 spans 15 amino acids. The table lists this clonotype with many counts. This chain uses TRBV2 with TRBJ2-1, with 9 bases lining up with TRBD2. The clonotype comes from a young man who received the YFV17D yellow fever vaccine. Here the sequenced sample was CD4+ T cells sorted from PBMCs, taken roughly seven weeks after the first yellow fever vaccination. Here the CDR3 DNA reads TGTGCCAGCAGTGAGAGAGCGGGGGGTATGAATGAGCAGTTCTTC. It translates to CASSERAGGMNEQFF. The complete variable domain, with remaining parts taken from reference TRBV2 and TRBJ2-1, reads EPEVTQTPSHQVTQMGQEVILRCVPISNHLYFYWYRQILGQKVEFLVSFYNNEISEKSEIFDDQFSVERPDGSNFTLKIRSTKLEDSAMYFCASSERAGGMNEQFFGPGTRLTVL.